A single sample gave rise to the 16 T cell receptor beta chains below, sequenced in a study of cytomegalovirus exposure and HLA in healthy donors. Use of 60 Vbeta and 13 Jbeta primers characterized the PCR. Profiled with immunoSEQ multiplex PCR; TCRdb holds only in-frame clones, not every one. This sample has some 270,000 clones, with 75% to 85% found just once. Material: PBMCs. These receptors all stem from a girl aged 2-15 years in good health and CMV-seronegative.

In this sample, this clone turned up once. The chain couples TRBV5-4 to TRBJ2-3; 9 positions match TRBD2. This CDR3 comprises 15 residues. Germline V gene sequence: CDR1 SGHNT, CDR2 YYREEE (reference sequence). Trimming removed 4 bases from V and 1 base from J; junction bases left unmatched: 4. Here the CDR3 DNA reads TGTGCCAGCAGCGGATTAGCGGGGGGCACAGATACGCAGTATTTT. Protein: CASSGLAGGTDTQYF.

This clone was detected a few times. The chain recombines TRBV5-1 with TRBJ2-1; D may be TRBD2 (5 bases). The CDR3 loop spans 13 amino acids. V lost 2 bases, J lost 8 bases, and 11 bases lay in between. Per germline, CDR1 SGHRS and CDR2 YFSETQ. The CDR3 nucleotides read TGCGCCAGCAGCTTAACGGGAATCGATGAGCAGTTCTTC. Translation gives CASSLTGIDEQFF.

The gene calls are TRBV7-9 and TRBJ2-2, with D unresolved. This CDR3 is 12 amino acids long. V shed 7 bases and J shed 3 bases, with 6 bases lying between them. Germline-derived CDR1 and CDR2 are SEHNR and FQNEAQ (reference sequence). CDR3 sequence (DNA): TGTGCCAGCAATCCGGACACCGGGGAGCTGTTTTTT. Its translation is CASNPDTGELFF.

This clone was seen just once. J is TRBJ1-4 and V is TRBV7-9; 7 bases map to TRBD1. Germline V lookup: CDR1 SEHNR, CDR2 FQNEAQ (reference sequence). V shed 4 bases, J shed 5 bases, and the junction held 7 bases outside the gene matches. The CDR3 is 15 residues long. The CDR3: CASSSRQGRNEKLFF. The CDR3 nucleotides are TGTGCCAGCAGCTCCCGACAGGGAAGGAATGAAAAACTGTTTTTT.

This chain joins TRBV5-4 and TRBJ1-3, with 8 nucleotides matching TRBD1. The CDR3 consists of 15 residues. Trimming removed 4 bases from V and 2 bases from J; junction bases left unmatched: 5. Germline CDR1 and CDR2: SGHNT and YYREEE (reference sequence). CDR3 in amino acids: CASSPGGFTGNTIYF. CDR3 coding DNA: TGTGCCAGCAGCCCAGGGGGCTTCACTGGAAACACCATATATTTT.

As to this clone: Here the CDR3 omits its conserved ending phenylalanine or tryptophan, so a read error is the likely source. The chain carries TRBV11-2 and TRBJ2-7; D gene ambiguous. The CDR3 contains 11 residues. Germline loops: CDR1 SGHAT, CDR2 FQNNGV. V was cut by 5 bases and J by 7 bases, with 9 bases left in between. This CDR3 is CASSPTSEQYL. In DNA form, the CDR3 reads TGTGCCAGCAGCCCGACTTCGGAGCAGTACCTC.

This clone was counted a few times. The V and J genes are TRBV11-2 and TRBJ2-1; tentatively, D is TRBD1 (7 bases). The V end lost 5 bases, the J end lost 7 bases, and 21 bases lay between the germline ends. This CDR3 has 16 residues. Germline CDR1 and CDR2: SGHAT and FQNNGV. The CDR3 region has the DNA TGTGCCAGCAGCAGGCGGAGGGACAGCTGGGCGAATGAGCAGTTCTTC. This sequence encodes CASSRRRDSWANEQFF.

This clone was seen just once. This chain links TRBV5-1 with TRBJ2-7, with TRBD2 matching 11 bases. Germline V gene sequence: CDR1 SGHRS, CDR2 YFSETQ. The CDR3 is made up of 17 amino acids. Trimming at V came to 2 bases and at J to 4 bases, leaving 11 bases not matched to a gene. The CDR3 loop reads CASSLIPGTSGKYEQYF. The CDR3 DNA sequence: TGCGCCAGCAGCTTAATCCCCGGGACTAGCGGAAAGTACGAGCAGTACTTC.

With respect to this clone: The sample has other DNA sequences that encode this CDR3 too. The chain combines TRBV5-1 with TRBJ2-5; 7 nucleotides align to TRBD1. The trim removed 0 bases at V and 1 base at J, leaving 0 bases unmatched. The CDR3 consists of 14 residues. From germline, CDR1 is SGHRS and CDR2 YFSETQ. CDR3 DNA sequence: TGCGCCAGCAGCTTGGGGGACAGCCAAGAGACCCAGTACTTC. It encodes CASSLGDSQETQYF. Combining the CDR3 with reference TRBV5-1 and TRBJ2-5 gives the whole variable domain KAGVTQTPRYLIKTRGQQVTLSCSPISGHRSVSWYQQTPGQGLQFLFEYFSETQRNKGNFPGRFSGRQFSNSRSEMNVSTLELGDSALYLCASSLGDSQETQYFGPGTRLLVL.

V is TRBV4-1 and J is TRBJ1-5; unclear D gene. CDR1 and CDR2 from the germline V gene are MGHRA and YSYEKL. CDR3 length: 14 amino acids. Trimming left V 4 bases short and J 6 bases short, with 13 bases between. The CDR3 reads CASSPEGGGQPQHF. In DNA form, the CDR3 reads TGCGCCAGCAGCCCTGAGGGCGGCGGTCAGCCCCAGCATTTT.

Of note for this clone: A junction end diverges from the germline sequence, so it may reflect a read error. The genes are TRBV7-2 and TRBJ1-2, with a tentative D call TRBD1 (5 bases). The CDR3 loop spans 17 amino acids. CDR1 and CDR2 from the germline V gene are SGHTA and FQGNSA. CDR3 in amino acids: CASSRQGAVPSNCGYTF. The CDR3 region has the DNA TGTGCCAGCAGCCGGCAAGGGGCAGTTCCATCCAACTGTGGCTACACCTTC.

The chain employs TRBV14 and TRBJ2-3; TRBD2 agrees at 10 bases. The J segment lost 1 base and the V segment lost 3 bases, leaving 1 base of the junction unmatched. Germline assignment: CDR1 SGHDN and CDR2 FVKESK. The length of the CDR3 is 15 residues. CDR3: CASSHTSGGTDTQYF. The DNA for the CDR3 is TGTGCCAGCAGCCATACTAGCGGGGGCACAGATACGCAGTATTTT.

The chain uses TRBV7-9 and TRBJ1-2, with a tentative D call TRBD1 (6 bases). The CDR3 covers 14 residues. The V gene lost 5 bases and the J gene lost 0 bases, with 10 bases spanning the gap. Germline CDR1 is SEHNR and CDR2 is FQNEAQ (reference sequence). CDR3 coding DNA: TGTGCCAGCAGCCCCGGACAGTCTAACTATGGCTACACCTTC. Translating gives CASSPGQSNYGYTF. The entire variable domain, with the rest obtained from reference TRBV7-9 and TRBJ1-2, is as follows: DTGVSQNPRHKITKRGQNVTFRCDPISEHNRLYWYRQTLGQGPEFLTYFQNEAQLEKSRLLSDRFSAERPKGSFSTLEIQRTEQGDSAMYLCASSPGQSNYGYTFGSGTRLTVV.

Worth noting for this clone: This same CDR3 is encoded by further DNA sequences in the sample. The J gene is TRBJ2-6, the V gene TRBV30, with D maybe TRBD1 (6 bases). V was pared by 0 bases and J by 0 bases, with 18 bases between. CDR1 and CDR2 (germline): GTSNPN, SVGIG (reference sequence). The CDR3 extends over 19 amino acids. Written as DNA, the CDR3 is TGTGCCTGGAGTGTACACCCCGGGACACTCGCCTCTGGGGCCAACGTCCTGACTTTC. It yields the protein CAWSVHPGTLASGANVLTF.

The chain couples TRBV7-8 to TRBJ2-7; TRBD2 agrees at 8 bases. CDR3 size: 12 residues. Losses at the gene ends were 7 bases for V and 6 bases for J; bases not matched to a gene: 5. The germline V gene has CDR1 SGHVS and CDR2 FQNEAQ. CDR3 loop: CASTRREGEQYF. In nucleotides, the CDR3 is TGTGCCAGCACCCGACGGGAGGGCGAGCAGTACTTC.

The rearrangement uses TRBV19 and TRBJ2-5; TRBD1 matches 7 bases. The CDR3 totals 15 residues. V trimming: 10 bases; J trimming: 5 bases; junction bases outside the gene matches: 16. Per the germline V gene, CDR1 is LNHDA and CDR2 is SQIVND (reference sequence). The CDR3 region is CATSPTGLVGETQYF. The CDR3 DNA is TGTGCCACCTCTCCGACAGGGTTGGTAGGGGAGACCCAGTACTTC. The variable domain in full, with the rest retrieved from reference TRBV19 and TRBJ2-5, is DGGITQSPKYLFRKEGQNVTLSCEQNLNHDAMYWYRQDPGQGLRLIYYSQIVNDFQKGDIAEGYSVSREKKESFPLTVTSAQKNPTAFYLCATSPTGLVGETQYFGPGTRLLVL.